The present T cell receptor (delta chain) was sequenced within a study of gammadelta T cells in human blood. Points from the study as a whole: Polyclonal expansion of innate γδ T cells after birth appeared microbially driven.

Germline assignment: CDR1 GEAIGNYY and CDR2 EKD. Unmatched junction bases numbered 16, after V lost 3 bases and J lost 0 bases. The CDR3 is 19 amino acids. TCRdb reran clone calling via CATT on the RT-PCR reads. The top ten hold around three fifths of the sample, which has hundreds of delta-chain clones, 10% to 12% seen once. This clone was seen more than once but under ten times. Its target is not known. Source material: Vgamma9Vdelta2 gamma-delta T cells from adult blood. The chain combines TRDV2 with TRDJ1, with 9 bases matching TRDD3. The receptor was isolated from a human donor. This CDR3 is CACDPLVLGEDRYTDKLIF. DNA for the CDR3: TGTGCCTGTGACCCACTTGTACTGGGGGAAGACAGGTACACCGATAAACTCATCTTT.